The clone carrying this T cell receptor (beta chain) turned up a few times. Its specificity is not known. Together with a sample-barcoded 5' primer, a J-beta primer mix was included in a second PCR lasting about 6 to 11 cycles. TCRdb called the 5' RACE reads again in MiXCR, with one record for every CDR3 protein. The sample holds about 2 million distinct CDR3 sequences, 49% seen once. This entry comes from a study of blood T cells in healthy people across ages. For the study at large: When template switching was applied, about one barcoded beta molecule was captured per two T cells.

There were healthy Caucasian individuals from Russia, aged roughly 6 to 100, serving as donors. The CDR3 has 14 residues. V was pared by 1 base and J by 7 bases, with 13 bases between. The germline V gene encodes CDR1 SGDLS and CDR2 YYNGEE. Study-level results: More naive CD4+ cells and higher diversity marked long-lived donors relative to aged donors. Unknown donor CMV status possibly confounded expanded clonotype changes.

This chain links TRBV9 with TRBJ2-3, with D possibly TRBD1 on 5 matching bases. This receptor was obtained from a woman aged 40-49 years in good health. The sequencing sample was made of blood. CDR3 amino acids: CASSVSPGRNTQYF. As DNA, the CDR3 is TGTGCCAGCAGCGTATCCCCAGGGCGTAATACGCAGTATTTT.